The 20 T cell receptor beta chains presented below share a single source sample, sequenced in a study of Graves' ophthalmopathy and Graves' hyperthyroidism. Amplifying from RNA transcripts, the study obtained TCR beta CDR3 regions. RT-PCR was first run with HTBI primers, then multiplex PCR in a second round. MiXCR, applied by TCRdb to the multiplex PCR reads, yields one record per CDR3 protein. This repertoire shows hundreds of thousands of distinct CDR3 sequences, over 40% found once; its top ten account for 3% to 4%. The sample was peripheral blood. The receptors stem from an adult man with Graves' ophthalmopathy.

On this clonotype: Just one base apart from a much larger clone, this may be a read error. The chain carries TRBV7-8 and TRBJ2-7, with D perhaps given as TRBD1 or TRBD2 (5 bases each). The CDR3 is made up of 14 amino acids. Germline values: CDR1 SGHVS, CDR2 FQNEAQ. V was cut by 1 base and J by 6 bases, with 13 bases left in between. CDR3 coding DNA: TGTGCCAGCAGCTTAGGAGGGGCGTCTAGCGAGCAGTACGTC. Its translation is CASSLGGASSEQYV.

Concerning this clonotype: One end of the junction varies from germline; a read error may be responsible. The chain carries TRBV2 and TRBJ1-2, with 7 bases that match TRBD1. This CDR3 has 15 amino acids. The germline CDR1 and CDR2 sequences are SNHLY and FYNNEI. The CDR3 spells CTSSRTGEANYGYTF. In nucleotides, the CDR3 is TGTACCAGCAGCCGAACAGGGGAAGCTAACTATGGCTACACCTTC.

There are many counts of this clonotype. The chain recombines TRBV2 with TRBJ1-2; D gene ambiguous. V lost 5 bases, J lost 5 bases, and 6 bases lay in between. This CDR3 has 11 amino acids. Germline values: CDR1 SNHLY, CDR2 FYNNEI. CDR3 sequence: CASSPDYGYTF. The CDR3, as DNA: TGTGCCAGCAGTCCCGATTATGGCTACACCTTC. Full variable domain (outside the CDR3, taken from reference TRBV2 and TRBJ1-2): EPEVTQTPSHQVTQMGQEVILRCVPISNHLYFYWYRQILGQKVEFLVSFYNNEISEKSEIFDDQFSVERPDGSNFTLKIRSTKLEDSAMYFCASSPDYGYTFGSGTRLTVV.

This clonotype was recorded at least ten times. The chain links TRBV20-1 to TRBJ1-1; D unclear. The CDR3 runs to 15 residues. The ends were cut back, 5 bases at V and 0 bases at J, with 16 bases in the middle. Germline CDR1 and CDR2: DFQATT and SNEGSKA (reference sequence). CDR3 in DNA: TGCAGTGCTCCCGCATCCGGGCAGTTGAACACTGAAGCTTTCTTT. It translates to CSAPASGQLNTEAFF.

The chain carries TRBV18 and TRBJ1-1; no clear D. CDR1 is KGHSH and CDR2 is LQKENI in the germline V gene. V gave up 5 bases and J gave up 3 bases, with 10 bases separating them. The CDR3 has 13 residues. The CDR3 bases are TGTGCCAGCTCATCTAGCGGGGACACTGAAGCTTTCTTT. Translation: CASSSSGDTEAFF.

This clonotype was counted ten times or more. This chain connects TRBV6-5 to TRBJ1-1; D is perhaps TRBD1 (6 bases). V was shortened by 6 bases and J by 1 base, with 9 bases between the two germline ends. There are 13 residues in the CDR3. CDR1 is MNHEY and CDR2 is SVGAGI in the germline V gene. In DNA, the CDR3 is TGTGCCAGCAGGGACAGAACGAACACTGAAGCTTTCTTT. Amino acid sequence: CASRDRTNTEAFF.

This clonotype was counted between two and nine times. The rearrangement joins TRBV20-1 to TRBJ2-5; D might be TRBD2 (6 bases). The CDR3 is 24 amino acids. From germline, CDR1 is DFQATT and CDR2 SNEGSKA (reference sequence). Between the trimmed V and J ends, which lost 0 bases and 5 bases, there was a span of 43 bases. As DNA, the CDR3 is TGCAGTGCTAGAGATCTCGAGAGCTATATTCGTTATTCGGGAGACGGGGCCCCTCGGGAGACCCAGTACTTC. Protein product: CSARDLESYIRYSGDGAPRETQYF.

In this sample, this clonotype turned up once. The rearrangement joins TRBV10-3 to TRBJ1-5, with a tentative D call TRBD1 (6 bases). V was trimmed by 10 bases and J by 2 bases, leaving 27 bases between them. CDR1 is ENHRY and CDR2 is SYGVKD in the germline V gene. The CDR3 runs to 18 residues. The CDR3 region has the DNA TGTGCCAGCACCCACGACCTTGGACAGAGAAGCCGCAATCAGCCCCAGCATTTT. Protein: CASTHDLGQRSRNQPQHF.

The V and J genes are TRBV10-3 and TRBJ1-1; D unclear. Trimming shortened V by 6 bases and J by 0 bases, and 11 bases separated the two germline ends. There are 14 residues in the CDR3. Per the germline V gene, CDR1 is ENHRY and CDR2 is SYGVKD. CDR3 DNA: TGTGCCATCAGACTACGGCAGGTGAACACTGAAGCTTTCTTT. This codes for CAIRLRQVNTEAFF.

This rearrangement joins TRBV7-3 to TRBJ2-2; the D gene is possibly TRBD1 (8 bases). The germline V gene has CDR1 SGHTA and CDR2 FQGTGA. The CDR3 totals 17 residues. Between the trimmed V and J ends, which lost 5 bases and 7 bases, there was a span of 23 bases. The CDR3: CASSQGASGKGGGELFF. CDR3 sequence (DNA): TGTGCCAGCAGCCAGGGGGCTAGCGGCAAAGGGGGCGGGGAGCTGTTTTTT.

This clonotype was counted at least ten times. V usage is TRBV20-1 and J usage is TRBJ1-1; D call uncertain. The CDR3 loop spans 12 amino acids. Germline V gene data show CDR1 as DFQATT and CDR2 as SNEGSKA (reference sequence). With 3 bases removed from V and 4 bases from J, the gap between germline ends came to 9 bases. The CDR3 loop is CSASRRSTEAFF. The CDR3 coding sequence is TGCAGTGCTAGCAGAAGGAGCACTGAAGCTTTCTTT.

The V gene is TRBV5-6, the J gene TRBJ1-2; 9 bases map to TRBD1. Germline CDR1 reads SGHDT; CDR2 reads YYEEEE. V shed 2 bases and J 8 bases; nucleotides not matched to a gene: 7. CDR3 length equals 14 residues. CDR3 in amino acids: CASSFSGTGRGYTF. The CDR3, as DNA: TGTGCCAGCAGCTTCTCCGGGACAGGGCGCGGCTACACCTTC.

This clonotype was counted only a few times. The chain uses TRBV24-1 and TRBJ2-3; D call uncertain. The CDR3 sequence is 15 residues long. The germline CDR1 and CDR2 sequences are KGHDR and SFDVKD. Between the trimmed V and J ends, which lost 3 bases and 0 bases, there was a span of 9 bases. The CDR3 DNA reads TGTGCCACCAGTGATCGAGGAGATAGCACAGATACGCAGTATTTT. It encodes CATSDRGDSTDTQYF.

As regards this clonotype: It may be a read error: a sequence one base away is much more abundant. This sequence joins TRBV2 and TRBJ2-2, with D perhaps TRBD1 (6 bases). V lost 8 bases and J 4 bases, leaving 14 bases between the germline ends. The germline V gene encodes CDR1 SNHLY and CDR2 FYNNEI. The length of the CDR3 is 14 residues. The CDR3, as DNA: TGTGCCAGCGGAGACAGGCCCATCACCGGGGAGCTGTTTTTT. It encodes CASGDRPITGELFF.

To note about this clonotype: This may be a read error, as it is one base from a much larger clone. The chain links TRBV19 to TRBJ1-2; D gene ambiguous. The CDR3 runs to 13 residues. The V gene's germline CDR1 is LNHDA and CDR2 SQIVND (reference sequence). This CDR3 is CASSLGVTYGCTF. For the CDR3, the DNA is TGTGCCAGTAGTTTAGGAGTCACCTATGGCTGCACCTTC. The variable domain in full, with the rest retrieved from reference TRBV19 and TRBJ1-2, is DGGITQSPKYLFRKEGQNVTLSCEQNLNHDAMYWYRQDPGQGLRLIYYSQIVNDFQKGDIAEGYSVSREKKESFPLTVTSAQKNPTAFYLCASSLGVTYGCTFGSGTRLTVV.

The table lists this clonotype with a few counts. The chain is built from TRBV7-2 and TRBJ2-3; D is unresolved. Germline values: CDR1 SGHTA, CDR2 FQGNSA. The V end was cut by 3 bases, the J end by 7 bases, with 17 bases between. CDR3 length equals 15 residues. The chain's CDR3 is CASSLGIGALNTQYF. CDR3 bases: TGTGCCAGCAGCTTGGGAATTGGAGCGCTGAATACGCAGTATTTT.

V and J are TRBV20-1 and TRBJ1-2; no clear D gene. Germline lookup yields CDR1 DFQATT and CDR2 SNEGSKA (reference sequence). This CDR3 has 14 residues. The V end lost 1 base, the J end lost 9 bases, and 18 bases lay between the germline ends. The CDR3 DNA reads TGCAGTGCTAGAGGCGGGCCGACCTCTATGAGCTACACCTTC. Translation gives CSARGGPTSMSYTF.

This clonotype was seen at least ten times. The rearrangement joins TRBV5-1 to TRBJ2-7; D may correspond to TRBD1 or TRBD2 (6 bases each). The CDR3 is 13 amino acids. Germline V gene data show CDR1 as SGHRS and CDR2 as YFSETQ. Trimming cost V 2 bases and J 6 bases, with 12 bases left between them. CDR3 loop: CASSFGTGAEQYF. CDR3 DNA sequence: TGCGCCAGCAGCTTCGGGACGGGGGCCGAGCAGTACTTC.

Written as DNA, the CDR3 is TGTGCCATCAGTGAAACTATAGCGGGAGGAGCTCAAGAGACCCAGCATTTT. Translating it yields CAISETIAGGAQETQHF. J is TRBJ1-5 and V is TRBV10-3, with D uncertain. The germline V and J ends were trimmed by 3 bases and 11 bases, with 26 bases remaining between them. CDR3 length equals 17 residues. CDR1 is ENHRY, CDR2 SYGVKD, per germline.

As for this clonotype: A much larger clonotype is one base distant, so this may be a read error. This chain connects TRBV24-1 to TRBJ2-5; 7 positions match TRBD1. The CDR3 consists of 15 residues. V lost 0 bases, J lost 5 bases, and 5 bases stayed unmatched. Germline CDR1 reads KGHDR; CDR2 reads SFDVKD. The CDR3, as DNA: TGTGCCACCAGTGATTTGAAGGGGGCTGAGGAGACCCAGTACTTC. Protein sequence: CATSDLKGAEETQYF.